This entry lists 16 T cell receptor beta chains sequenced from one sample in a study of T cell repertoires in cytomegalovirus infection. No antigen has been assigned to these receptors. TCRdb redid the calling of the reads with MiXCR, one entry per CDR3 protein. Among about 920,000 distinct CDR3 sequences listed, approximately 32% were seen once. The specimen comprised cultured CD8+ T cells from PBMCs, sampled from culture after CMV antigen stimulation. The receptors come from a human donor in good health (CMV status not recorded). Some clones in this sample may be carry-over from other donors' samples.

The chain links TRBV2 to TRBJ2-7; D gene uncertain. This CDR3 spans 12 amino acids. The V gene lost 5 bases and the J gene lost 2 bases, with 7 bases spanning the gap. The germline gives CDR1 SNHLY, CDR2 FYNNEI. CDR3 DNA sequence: TGTGCCAGCAGTTGGAACCCCTACGAGCAGTACGTC. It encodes CASSWNPYEQYV.

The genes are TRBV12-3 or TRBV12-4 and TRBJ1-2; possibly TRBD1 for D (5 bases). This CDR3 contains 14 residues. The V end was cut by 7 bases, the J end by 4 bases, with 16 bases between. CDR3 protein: CASTPAGPVYGYTF. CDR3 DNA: TGTGCCAGCACCCCGGCGGGACCAGTCTATGGCTACACCTTC.

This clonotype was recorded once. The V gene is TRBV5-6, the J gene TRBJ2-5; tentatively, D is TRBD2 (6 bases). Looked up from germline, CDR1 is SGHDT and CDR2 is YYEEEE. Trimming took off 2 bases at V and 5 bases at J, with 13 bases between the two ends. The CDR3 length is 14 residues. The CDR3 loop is CASSLKAGWETQYF. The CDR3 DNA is TGTGCCAGCAGCTTAAAGGCGGGGTGGGAGACCCAGTACTTC.

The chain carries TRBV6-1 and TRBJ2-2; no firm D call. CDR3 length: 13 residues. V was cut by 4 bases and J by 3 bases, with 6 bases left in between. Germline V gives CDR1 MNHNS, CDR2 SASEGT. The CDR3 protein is CASSVTYTGELFF. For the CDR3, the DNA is TGTGCCAGCAGTGTTACTTACACCGGGGAGCTGTTTTTT.

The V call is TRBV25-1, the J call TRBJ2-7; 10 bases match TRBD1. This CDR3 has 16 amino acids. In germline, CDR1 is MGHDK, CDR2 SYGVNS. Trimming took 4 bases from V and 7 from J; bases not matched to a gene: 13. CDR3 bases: TGTGCCAGCAGTGCCCGACGGGACAGGGGAAGGTGGGAGCAGTACGTC. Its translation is CASSARRDRGRWEQYV.

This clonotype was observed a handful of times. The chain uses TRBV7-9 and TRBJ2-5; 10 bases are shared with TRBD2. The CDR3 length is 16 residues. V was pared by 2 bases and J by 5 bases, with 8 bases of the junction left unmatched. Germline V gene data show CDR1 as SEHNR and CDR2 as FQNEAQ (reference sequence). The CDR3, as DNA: TGTGCCAGCAGCTTAACTAGCGGGGCTGCTCGGGAGACCCAGTACTTC. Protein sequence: CASSLTSGAARETQYF.

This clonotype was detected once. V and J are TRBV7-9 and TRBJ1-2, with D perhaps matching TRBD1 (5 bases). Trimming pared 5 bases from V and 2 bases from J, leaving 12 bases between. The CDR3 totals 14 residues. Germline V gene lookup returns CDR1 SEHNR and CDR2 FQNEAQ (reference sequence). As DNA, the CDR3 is TGTGCCAGCAGCAATCCGGGACGGAACTATGGCTACACCTTC. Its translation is CASSNPGRNYGYTF. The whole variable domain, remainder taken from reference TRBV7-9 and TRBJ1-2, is DTGVSQNPRHKITKRGQNVTFRCDPISEHNRLYWYRQTLGQGPEFLTYFQNEAQLEKSRLLSDRFSAERPKGSFSTLEIQRTEQGDSAMYLCASSNPGRNYGYTFGSGTRLTVV.

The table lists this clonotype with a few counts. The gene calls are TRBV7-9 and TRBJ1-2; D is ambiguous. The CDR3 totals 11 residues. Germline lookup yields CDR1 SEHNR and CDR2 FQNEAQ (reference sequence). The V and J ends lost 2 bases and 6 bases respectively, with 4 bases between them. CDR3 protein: CASSLSDGYTF. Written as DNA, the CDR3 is TGTGCCAGCAGCTTATCCGATGGCTACACCTTC.

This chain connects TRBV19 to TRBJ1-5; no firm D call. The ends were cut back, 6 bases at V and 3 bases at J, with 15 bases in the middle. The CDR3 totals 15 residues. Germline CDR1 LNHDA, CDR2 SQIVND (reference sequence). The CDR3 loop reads CASRPDANLNQPQHF. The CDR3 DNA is TGTGCCAGTAGACCTGATGCCAACCTCAATCAGCCCCAGCATTTT.

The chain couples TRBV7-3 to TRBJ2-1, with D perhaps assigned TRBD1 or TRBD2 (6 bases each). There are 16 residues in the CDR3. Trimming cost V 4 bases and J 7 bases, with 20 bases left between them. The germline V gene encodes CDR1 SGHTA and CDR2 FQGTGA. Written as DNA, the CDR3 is TGTGCCAGCAGCTATGGAGGGGGATTTAGTGCGAATGAGCAGTTCTTC. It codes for CASSYGGGFSANEQFF.

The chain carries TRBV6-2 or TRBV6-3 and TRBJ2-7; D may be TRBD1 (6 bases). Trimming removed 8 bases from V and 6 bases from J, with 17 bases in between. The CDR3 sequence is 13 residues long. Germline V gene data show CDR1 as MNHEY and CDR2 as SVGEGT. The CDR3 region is CASRDTRLSEQYV. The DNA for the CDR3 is TGTGCCAGCCGGGACACCCGTCTGAGCGAGCAGTACGTC.

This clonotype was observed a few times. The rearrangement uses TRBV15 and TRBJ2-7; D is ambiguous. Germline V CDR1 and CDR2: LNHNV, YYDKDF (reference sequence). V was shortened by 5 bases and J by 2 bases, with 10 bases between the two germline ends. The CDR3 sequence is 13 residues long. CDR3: CATSPLRTYEQYF. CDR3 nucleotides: TGTGCCACCAGCCCCCTAAGGACCTACGAGCAGTACTTC.

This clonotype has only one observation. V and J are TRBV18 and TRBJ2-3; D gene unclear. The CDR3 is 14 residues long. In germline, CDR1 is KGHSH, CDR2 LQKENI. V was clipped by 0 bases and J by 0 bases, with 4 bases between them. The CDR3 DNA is TGTGCCAGCTCACCACCGTCTAGCACAGATACGCAGTATTTT. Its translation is CASSPPSSTDTQYF.

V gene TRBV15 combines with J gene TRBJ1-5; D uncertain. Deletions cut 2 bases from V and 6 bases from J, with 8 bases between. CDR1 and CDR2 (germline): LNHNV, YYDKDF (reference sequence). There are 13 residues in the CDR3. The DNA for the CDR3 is TGTGCCACCAGCAGATCTGTGGGTCAGCCCCAGCATTTT. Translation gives CATSRSVGQPQHF.

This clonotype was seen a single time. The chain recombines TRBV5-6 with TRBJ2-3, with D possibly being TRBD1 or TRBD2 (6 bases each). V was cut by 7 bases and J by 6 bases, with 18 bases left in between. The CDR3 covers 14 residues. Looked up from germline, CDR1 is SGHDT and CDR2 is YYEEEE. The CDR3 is CASQRRQGRDTQYF. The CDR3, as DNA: TGTGCCAGCCAAAGGCGGCAGGGGAGGGATACGCAGTATTTT.

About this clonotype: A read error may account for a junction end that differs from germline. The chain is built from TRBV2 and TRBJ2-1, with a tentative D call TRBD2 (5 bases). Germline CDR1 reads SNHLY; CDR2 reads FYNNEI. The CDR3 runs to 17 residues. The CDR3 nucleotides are TGTGTCAGCACCCAAAGGAGGACGGAGAGCTCCTACAATGAGCAGTTCTTC. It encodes CVSTQRRTESSYNEQFF.